Listed below are T cell receptor beta chains from one sample, sequenced in a study of T cells in localized non-small cell lung cancer. Sequenced by immunoSEQ multiplex PCR; TCRdb stores in-frame clones only, minus some. In the table there are around 140,000 clones, around 92% of which are singletons. This material consisted of peripheral blood, taken before any cancer treatment. The receptors originated from a female donor over 55 with stage I lung adenocarcinoma. The CDR3 runs from the conserved cysteine through the conserved F or W. D genes are given only for firm matches. Expanded clones get a size class; other rows say once, few or many, or leave the size out.

abundance | j_gene | v_gene | d_gene | CDR3aa | CDR3nt
NA | TRBJ1-3 | TRBV13 | NA | CASSSGPGNTIYF | TGTGCCAGCAGCTCAGGGCCTGGAAACACCATATATTTT
NA | TRBJ1-3 | TRBV5-1 | NA | CASSLAGQGPGNTIYF | TGCGCCAGCAGCTTGGCCGGGCAGGGGCCTGGAAACACCATATATTTT
NA | TRBJ1-1 | TRBV10-1 | NA | CASSDPLSSEAFF | TGCGCCAGCAGTGACCCCCTTAGCTCTGAAGCTTTCTTT
NA | TRBJ1-5 | TRBV9 | NA | CASSVDEGASPQHF | TGTGCCAGCAGCGTAGATGAAGGGGCCTCGCCCCAGCATTTT
once | TRBJ2-3 | TRBV10-3 | NA | CAISDWGPGERDTQYF | TGTGCCATCAGTGATTGGGGACCGGGAGAGAGAGATACGCAGTATTTT
few | TRBJ2-1 | TRBV7-6 | NA | CASSLDGGEQFF | TGTGCCAGCAGCTTAGATGGGGGTGAGCAGTTCTTC
NA | TRBJ1-1 | TRBV7-9 | TRBD1 | CASSRQGGNTEAFF | TGTGCCAGCAGCCGGCAGGGGGGGAACACTGAAGCTTTCTTT
NA | TRBJ2-3 | TRBV12-5 | NA | CASGLFTGRTDTQYF | TGTGCTAGTGGTTTGTTTACAGGGCGCACAGATACGCAGTATTTT
NA | TRBJ2-2 | TRBV5-1 | NA | CASSLEVRGTGELFF | TGCGCCAGCAGCTTGGAGGTCAGGGGAACCGGGGAGCTGTTTTTT
NA | TRBJ1-5 | TRBV5-5 | NA | CASTLSQGGNQPQHF | TGTGCCAGCACCCTTTCCCAGGGAGGCAATCAGCCCCAGCATTTT
NA | TRBJ1-5 | TRBV19 | TRBD1 | CASSRETGVNQPQHF | TGTGCCAGTAGTAGAGAAACAGGGGTAAATCAGCCCCAGCATTTT
NA | TRBJ1-2 | TRBV28 | NA | CASSLLRQDYGYTF | TGTGCCAGCAGTTTACTGCGACAGGACTATGGCTACACCTTC
NA | TRBJ1-1 | TRBV5-1 | NA | CASSLDSGMNTEAFF | TGCGCCAGCAGCTTGGACAGTGGCATGAACACTGAAGCTTTCTTT
NA | TRBJ2-1 | TRBV14 | NA | CASSWAAGRNEQFF | TGTGCCAGCAGCTGGGCGGCAGGGCGCAATGAGCAGTTCTTC
NA | TRBJ1-1 | TRBV2 | TRBD1 | CASTGQPNTEAFF | TGTGCCAGCACGGGACAGCCGAACACTGAAGCTTTCTTT
NA | TRBJ1-2 | TRBV27 | TRBD1 | CASRQTGMGGYTF | TGTGCCAGCAGACAGACAGGGATGGGAGGCTACACCTTC
NA | TRBJ2-5 | TRBV11-1 | TRBD2 | CASSLLAGVETQYF | TGTGCCAGCAGCTTACTAGCGGGAGTGGAGACCCAGTACTTC
NA | TRBJ2-7 | TRBV30 | TRBD2 | CAWSSGLEYEQYF | TGTGCCTGGAGTTCAGGACTAGAGTACGAGCAGTACTTC
NA | TRBJ1-1 | TRBV27 | NA | CARPPQGEIRRRNTEAFF | TGTGCCAGACCCCCACAAGGCGAAATAAGAAGGAGGAACACTGAAGCTTTCTTT
NA | TRBJ2-7 | TRBV30 | NA | CAWSFGSAYEQYF | TGTGCCTGGAGTTTTGGCTCTGCCTACGAGCAGTACTTC
once | TRBJ1-1 | TRBV5-5 | NA | CASSRRGAEAFF | TGTGCCAGCAGCCGGAGGGGGGCTGAAGCTTTCTTT
NA | TRBJ2-7 | TRBV18 | NA | CASSPQRAYEQYF | TGTGCCAGCTCACCACAAAGGGCCTACGAGCAGTACTTC